The present T cell receptor beta chain was sequenced within a study of blood T cell repertoires in COVID-19 (dated by TCRdb to between 2020 and 2021). With regard to the full study: Samples from collaborators originated in the United States, Italy and Spain and spanned both the acute and convalescent phases of COVID-19. The repertoires were made available in a free public database intended to serve as a resource for research on the immune response to SARS-CoV-2. The prospective study material was composed of cDNA or gDNA derived from T cells, B-cell-depleted T cells, or PBMCs. Subjects who had been exposed to COVID-19, were actively infected with it, or had recovered from it provided the deeply sampled blood TCRbeta repertoires that made up the dataset. The samples were drawn from two sources: the first 160 participants of the ongoing ImmuneRACE study, and 1,000 to 1,500 subjects contributed by 6 global collaborators. Where available, HLA class I and class II types were taken from metadata supplied by the sample provider and were not determined by assay-based typing. A de-identified subject ID, COVID-19 status, age in years and sex were almost always included in the sample metadata. The full study reports these points: The quantity of clinical and demographic metadata differed by source and by participant and was supplied without curation.

One collaborating source in Seattle enrolled patients during active infection and followed them longitudinally through the course of disease. Collaborating institutions collected whole blood in K2EDTA tubes following their own protocols. Collaborator samples were shipped for TCRbeta analysis as frozen whole blood, isolated PBMCs, or DNA extracted from either sample type. Remarks on this clone: Its antigen has not been determined. Base qualities were left out, and no much larger clone turns up one base away.

TCRbeta CDR3 regions were amplified from genomic DNA by means of the immunoSEQ Assay, a bias-controlled multiplex PCR. Processing in the source paper ran as follows. The number of nucleated cells in each sample was estimated by amplification of reference gene primers within the assay. Sequence reads were collapsed and filtered to measure the absolute abundance of every unique TCRbeta CDR3 rearrangement. For each sample, productive Simpson clonality was calculated by taking the square root of Simpson's diversity index across productive rearrangements. TCRdb obtained this table from immuneACCESS and retained in-frame rearrangements with V and J assigned. These tables miss some clones; where compared with another copy, unresolved V genes account for less than half of the shortfall, and the remainder is unexplained. V and J calls and clone size are as listed in that table; D and trimming were resolved from the DNA. This sample is represented by 220,000 or so clones; 80% to 85% of them were singletons. The top ten clones comprise 7% to 10% of the sample.

Source material: peripheral blood. This receptor was obtained from a woman of 80 years or more with COVID-19, enrolled during active disease.

The CDR3 protein sequence reads: CASSIGDLRDQPQHF. In nucleotides, the sequence is TGTGCCAGTAGTATCGGAGACCTGAGAGATCAGCCCCAGCATTTT. This receptor chain uses TRBV19 and TRBJ1-5; the D gene remains uncertain. V gives up 3 bases and J gives up 5 bases, and the segment between their germline ends measures 14 bases. CDR1 LNHDA and CDR2 SQIVND were looked up in the germline V gene (reference sequence). The CDR3 covers 15 residues, taking in both the cysteine and the phenylalanine. Just the 45-base CDR3 DNA is kept, in frame starting at base 1. With the portions outside the CDR3 filled from the reference TRBV19 and TRBJ1-5 genes, the complete variable region becomes DGGITQSPKYLFRKEGQNVTLSCEQNLNHDAMYWYRQDPGQGLRLIYYSQIVNDFQKGDIAEGYSVSREKKESFPLTVTSAQKNPTAFYLCASSIGDLRDQPQHFGDGTRLSIL.